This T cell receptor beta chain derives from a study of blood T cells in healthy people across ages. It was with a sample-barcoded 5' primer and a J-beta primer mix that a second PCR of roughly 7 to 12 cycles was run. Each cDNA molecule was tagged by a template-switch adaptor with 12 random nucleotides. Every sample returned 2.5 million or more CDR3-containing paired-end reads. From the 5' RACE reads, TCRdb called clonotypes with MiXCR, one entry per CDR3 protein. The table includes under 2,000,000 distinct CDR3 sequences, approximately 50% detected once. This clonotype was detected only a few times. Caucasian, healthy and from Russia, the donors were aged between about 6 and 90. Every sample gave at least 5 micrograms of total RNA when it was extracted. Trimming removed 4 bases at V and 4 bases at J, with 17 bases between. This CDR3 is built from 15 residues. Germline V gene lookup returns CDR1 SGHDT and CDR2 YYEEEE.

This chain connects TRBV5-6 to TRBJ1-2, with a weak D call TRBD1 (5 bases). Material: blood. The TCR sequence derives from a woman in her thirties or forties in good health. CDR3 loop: CASSPWDREVYGYTF. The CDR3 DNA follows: TGTGCCAGCAGCCCTTGGGACCGAGAAGTCTATGGCTACACCTTC.